This T cell receptor (beta chain) derives from a study of OX40 agonist ivuxolimab in advanced cancers. Background on the study: Patients were dosed intravenously with ivuxolimab at 0.01 to 10 mg/kg every 2 weeks. Partial responses occurred in three patients (one hepatocellular carcinoma, two cutaneous melanoma).

Regarding the study as a whole: At 0.1 to 3.0 mg/kg and by week 6, CD4+ and CD8+ T cells in the blood had expanded clonally. Those patients achieving a partial response at 0.1-3.0 mg/kg showed among the lowest clonal expansion.

TCRdb keeps only in-frame clones here, not all; method: immunoSEQ multiplex PCR. The data show fewer than 15,000 clones, 75% to 90% seen once. The germline V gene encodes CDR1 SGHVS and CDR2 FNYEAQ. This CDR3 region has 15 residues. Trimming took 4 bases from V and 4 from J, leaving 15 bases between them. To note about this clone: Its antigen is still unknown.

The chain links TRBV7-6 to TRBJ2-3; a weak D match, TRBD2 (5 bases). The TCR originated in an adult with an advanced solid tumor such as melanoma, head and neck, liver or kidney cancer. Sequenced here: CD4+ or CD8+ T cells sorted from blood, sampled in a trial of the OX40 agonist ivuxolimab. CDR3 residues: CASSSLVIDSDTQYF. The CDR3 DNA sequence: TGTGCCAGCAGCTCACTAGTAATAGATTCAGATACGCAGTATTTT.